Each of the 25 T cell receptor beta chains below was sequenced from the same sample in a study of T cells in Graves' hyperthyroidism and ophthalmopathy. What was amplified from RNA transcripts were TCR beta CDR3 regions. During a first-round RT-PCR of the TCR CDR3, the HTBI primer set was used. TCRdb ran MiXCR on the multiplex PCR reads and lists one entry per CDR3 protein. The table records roughly 500,000 distinct CDR3 sequences, approximately 22% of them present only once. The specimen was blood. All receptors derive from a woman in her seventies with Graves' ophthalmopathy.

This clonotype was picked up a small number of times. This sequence joins TRBV30 and TRBJ2-1; tentative D call: TRBD1 (6 bases). Between the trimmed V and J ends, which lost 3 bases and 1 base, there was a span of 13 bases. Germline V gives CDR1 GTSNPN, CDR2 SVGIG (reference sequence). The length of the CDR3 is 15 residues. Here the CDR3 DNA reads TGTGCCTGGAGCCAAGACAGGTTTTCCTACAATGAGCAGTTCTTC. Its protein product is CAWSQDRFSYNEQFF.

This clonotype showed up many times. This chain links TRBV30 with TRBJ1-5, with 9 nucleotides matching TRBD1. Germline trimming cut 7 bases from V and 6 bases from J; bases unmatched to any gene: 1. The CDR3 is 11 amino acids. The germline V gene has CDR1 GTSNPN and CDR2 SVGIG (reference sequence). CDR3 in DNA: TGTGCCTTGGGACAGGGTCAGCCCCAGCATTTT. Its protein is CALGQGQPQHF.

This clonotype has only one observation. This may stem from a read error, because a much larger clone lies one nucleotide away. The chain has TRBV11-2 and TRBJ2-1, with D perhaps TRBD1 (6 bases). Germline V gene sequence: CDR1 SGHAT, CDR2 FQNNGV. The CDR3 totals 16 residues. The CDR3 DNA reads as TGTGTCAGCAGCCAATCTAGGGGGAGCAATATGAATGAGCAGTTCTTC. Its protein is CVSSQSRGSNMNEQFF.

V is TRBV20-1 and J is TRBJ2-7; no definite D call. Trimming took 0 bases from V and 3 from J, leaving 18 bases between them. This CDR3 comprises 16 residues. The germline CDR1 and CDR2 sequences are DFQATT and SNEGSKA (reference sequence). The CDR3 nucleotides read TGCAGTGCTAGAGATGAGTGGGGAAATAGGGTCTACGAGCAGTACTTC. It specifies CSARDEWGNRVYEQYF.

The V gene is TRBV29-1, the J gene TRBJ1-4, with no clear D. The CDR3 has 12 amino acids. Trimming took 7 bases from V and 8 from J, leaving 14 bases between them. Germline V gene data show CDR1 as SQVTM and CDR2 as ANQGSEA. In DNA, the CDR3 is TGCAGCGCCGGAGGGAGAAAGGAAAAACTGTTTTTT. The encoded protein is CSAGGRKEKLFF.

The rearrangement uses TRBV7-3 and TRBJ1-6; D uncertain. This CDR3 has 14 residues. Germline CDR1 SGHTA, CDR2 FQGTGA. The germline V and J ends were trimmed by 3 bases and 6 bases, with 9 bases remaining between them. The CDR3: CASSLRTVNSPLHF. DNA for the CDR3: TGTGCCAGCAGCTTGAGGACGGTTAATTCACCCCTCCACTTT.

This clonotype has only a few counts. This chain uses TRBV29-1 with TRBJ2-6; D is unclear. Germline V lookup: CDR1 SQVTM, CDR2 ANQGSEA. This CDR3 contains 15 residues. V was trimmed by 2 bases and J by 0 bases, leaving 8 bases between them. The CDR3 region has the DNA TGCAGCGTTGAACGACCTGACTCTGGGGCCAACGTCCTGACTTTC. Its protein is CSVERPDSGANVLTF.

In nucleotides, the CDR3 is TGCGCCAGCAGCTTCCGACAGGGGGCTTCTGGGGCCAACGTCCTGACTTTC. Amino acids: CASSFRQGASGANVLTF. The chain joins TRBV5-1 to TRBJ2-6, with TRBD1 matching 10 bases. The CDR3 loop spans 17 amino acids. J was trimmed by 1 base and V by 2 bases; bases with no gene match: 3. Germline CDR1 is SGHRS and CDR2 is YFSETQ. Complete variable domain (other parts from reference TRBV5-1 and TRBJ2-6): KAGVTQTPRYLIKTRGQQVTLSCSPISGHRSVSWYQQTPGQGLQFLFEYFSETQRNKGNFPGRFSGRQFSNSRSEMNVSTLELGDSALYLCASSFRQGASGANVLTFGAGSRLTVL.

This clonotype appeared many times. The chain recombines TRBV2 with TRBJ2-7; 12 bases align to TRBD2. Germline V CDR1 and CDR2: SNHLY, FYNNEI. V gave up 4 bases and J gave up 4 bases; unmatched junction bases: 8. The CDR3 spans 16 residues. CDR3 DNA: TGTGCCAGCAGTGTTTCGACTAGCGGGAGAATATACGAGCAGTACTTC. Translated, it gives CASSVSTSGRIYEQYF.

This clonotype was detected only a few times. The chain is built from TRBV12-3 or TRBV12-4 and TRBJ2-3; D is perhaps TRBD1 (5 bases). Trimming removed 6 bases from V and 0 bases from J, with 10 bases in between. The CDR3 is 14 amino acids. This chain's CDR3 is CASRRQPSTDTQYF. In nucleotides, the CDR3 is TGTGCCAGCAGGCGACAGCCAAGCACAGATACGCAGTATTTT.

This clonotype showed up just a few times. The rearrangement links TRBV6-1 to TRBJ1-5; D uncertain. The CDR3 has 18 residues. The germline CDR1 and CDR2 sequences are MNHNS and SASEGT. The V end lost 6 bases, the J end lost 2 bases, and 23 bases lay between the germline ends. CDR3 sequence (DNA): TGTGCCAGCAGGCATTACAAGGGCCTTCCTGGAGGCAATCAGCCCCAGCATTTT. Its protein is CASRHYKGLPGGNQPQHF.

This clonotype has at least ten counts. CDR3 coding DNA: TGTGCCAGCAGTCCTAAGACAGGGTCGAACACCGGGGAGCTGTTTTTT. Residues: CASSPKTGSNTGELFF. V gene TRBV12-3 or TRBV12-4 combines with J gene TRBJ2-2, with 7 bases matching TRBD1. V was pared by 5 bases and J by 0 bases, with 6 bases of the junction left unmatched. The CDR3 spans 16 residues.

The chain uses TRBV9 and TRBJ1-2; no definite D call. The CDR3 sequence is 16 residues long. V lost 0 bases to trimming and J lost 7 bases, with 19 bases between them. Germline V lookup: CDR1 SGDLS, CDR2 YYNGEE. CDR3 DNA sequence: TGTGCCAGCAGCGTAGTTCCAGGCCCAAACCCTTCTGGCTACACCTTC. Protein sequence: CASSVVPGPNPSGYTF.

The CDR3 is CASSLGLGLNTGELFF. The CDR3 DNA reads as TGCGCCAGCAGCCTTGGACTGGGACTGAACACCGGGGAGCTGTTTTTT. V gene TRBV5-1 combines with J gene TRBJ2-2; D possibly corresponds to TRBD2 (6 bases). The CDR3 runs to 16 residues. Trimming shortened V by 4 bases and J by 1 base, and 14 bases separated the two germline ends. Looked up from germline, CDR1 is SGHRS and CDR2 is YFSETQ. Full variable domain (missing parts from reference TRBV5-1 and TRBJ2-2): KAGVTQTPRYLIKTRGQQVTLSCSPISGHRSVSWYQQTPGQGLQFLFEYFSETQRNKGNFPGRFSGRQFSNSRSEMNVSTLELGDSALYLCASSLGLGLNTGELFFGEGSRLTVL.

This clonotype was recorded many times. The rearrangement uses TRBV2 and TRBJ2-1, with TRBD1 matching 9 bases. The CDR3 loop spans 15 amino acids. The germline gives CDR1 SNHLY, CDR2 FYNNEI. V dropped 4 bases and J dropped 8; count of bases not matched to a gene: 9. Here the CDR3 DNA reads TGTGCCAGCAGTGCTGGACAGGGGCTTAGTTATGAGCAGTTCTTC. Its translation: CASSAGQGLSYEQFF.

The V gene is TRBV9, the J gene TRBJ2-7; no clear D. Germline CDR1 reads SGDLS; CDR2 reads YYNGEE. The V and J ends lost 0 bases and 0 bases respectively, with 7 bases between them. The CDR3 totals 14 residues. CDR3 sequence: CASSVADTSYEQYF. Here the CDR3 DNA reads TGTGCCAGCAGCGTAGCAGACACCTCCTACGAGCAGTACTTC.

The chain recombines TRBV7-8 with TRBJ2-3; D gene ambiguous. The V end lost 5 bases, the J end lost 5 bases, and 8 bases lay between the germline ends. This CDR3 has 12 amino acids. Germline CDR1 and CDR2: SGHVS and FQNEAQ. This CDR3 reads CASSLRLDTQYF. CDR3 in DNA: TGTGCCAGCAGCCTCCGTCTAGATACGCAGTATTTT.

This clonotype has only a few counts. The J gene is TRBJ2-7, the V gene TRBV5-1, with 7 bases lining up with TRBD1. The V segment lost 4 bases and the J segment 6 bases; nucleotides outside the gene matches: 13. Per the germline V gene, CDR1 is SGHRS and CDR2 is YFSETQ. The CDR3 runs 15 residues. The CDR3: CASSTGQSVPLEQYF. The CDR3, as DNA: TGCGCCAGCAGCACGGGACAGAGCGTCCCCCTCGAGCAGTACTTC.

This clonotype was detected ten times or more. V usage is TRBV12-3 or TRBV12-4 and J usage is TRBJ2-3; 9 bases are shared with TRBD2. The CDR3 extends over 17 amino acids. V was pared by 7 bases and J by 0 bases, with 11 bases of the junction left unmatched. The DNA of the CDR3 is TGTGCCAGCACCCACGTGACTAGCGGCTATAGCACAGATACGCAGTATTTT. Encoded protein: CASTHVTSGYSTDTQYF.

As concerns this clonotype: A read error may account for a junction end that differs from germline. The V gene is TRBV5-1, the J gene TRBJ2-3; tentatively, D is TRBD1 (6 bases). The CDR3 has 12 amino acids. Looked up from germline, CDR1 is SGHRS and CDR2 is YFSETQ. For the CDR3, the DNA is TGCACCAGCAGCCCTCAGGGGGATACGCAGTATTTT. This translates into CTSSPQGDTQYF. Combining the CDR3 with reference TRBV5-1 and TRBJ2-3 gives the whole variable domain KAGVTQTPRYLIKTRGQQVTLSCSPISGHRSVSWYQQTPGQGLQFLFEYFSETQRNKGNFPGRFSGRQFSNSRSEMNVSTLELGDSALYLCTSSPQGDTQYFGPGTRLTVL.

The chain uses TRBV10-2 and TRBJ1-1; TRBD1 matches 9 bases. The CDR3 contains 15 residues. V lost 5 bases, J lost 4 bases, and 8 bases stayed unmatched. The V gene's germline CDR1 is WSHSY and CDR2 SAAADI. The CDR3 sequence: CASSNPGQGGTEAFF. CDR3 in DNA: TGCGCCAGCAGTAACCCGGGACAGGGAGGCACTGAAGCTTTCTTT.

In this sample, this clonotype turned up many times. V is TRBV25-1 and J is TRBJ2-3; TRBD2 aligns across 10 bases. The junction had 5 bases not matched to a gene; V was cut back by 7 bases and J by 1 base. This CDR3 region has 15 residues. Germline V gene sequence: CDR1 MGHDK, CDR2 SYGVNS. CDR3 sequence: CASNPTSGGTDTQYF. The CDR3 DNA follows: TGTGCCAGCAACCCAACTAGCGGGGGCACAGATACGCAGTATTTT.

This chain joins TRBV4-1 and TRBJ2-5; D not resolved. The length of the CDR3 is 16 residues. V lost 0 bases and J lost 7, with 18 bases in between. CDR1 is MGHRA, CDR2 YSYEKL, per germline. CDR3: CASSQDRVATLGTQYF. The CDR3 DNA reads TGCGCCAGCAGCCAAGACCGAGTGGCGACCCTGGGGACCCAGTACTTC.

V and J are TRBV7-9 and TRBJ2-2; D call uncertain. Germline V gene sequence: CDR1 SEHNR, CDR2 FQNEAQ (reference sequence). The ends were cut back, 1 base at V and 4 bases at J, with 10 bases in the middle. This CDR3 has 15 residues. As DNA, the CDR3 is TGTGCCAGCAGCTTAGGACGACTGACCACCGGGGAGCTGTTTTTT. Translating it yields CASSLGRLTTGELFF. The complete variable domain, with remaining parts taken from reference TRBV7-9 and TRBJ2-2, reads DTGVSQNPRHKITKRGQNVTFRCDPISEHNRLYWYRQTLGQGPEFLTYFQNEAQLEKSRLLSDRFSAERPKGSFSTLEIQRTEQGDSAMYLCASSLGRLTTGELFFGEGSRLTVL.

This clonotype was detected many times. J is TRBJ1-1 and V is TRBV6-1; D is possibly TRBD1 (5 bases). Germline assignment: CDR1 MNHNS and CDR2 SASEGT. The CDR3 spans 13 residues. V was shortened by 6 bases and J by 0 bases, with 8 bases between the two germline ends. The CDR3 protein is CASSRAMNTEAFF. CDR3 nucleotides: TGTGCCAGCAGCAGGGCCATGAACACTGAAGCTTTCTTT.